This TCR beta chain was captured by sequencing in a study of CD8 T cells in Susac syndrome (dated by TCRdb to the late 2010s). For the study in its entirety: The study used repertoire sequencing to test whether antigen drove CD8+ T cell activation and differentiation in Susac syndrome.

Peripheral blood CD8+ and CD4+ T cells from healthy donors, Susac syndrome patients and multiple sclerosis patients were profiled using high-throughput TCR beta sequencing. Healthy donors were age- and sex-matched controls. CD8+ TEMRA cells were enriched by FACS, while bulk CD8+ and CD4+ T cells were purified by magnetic negative isolation. Blood was collected in EDTA tubes and processed within 24 hours, with PBMCs isolated through density gradient centrifugation. PBMCs intended for TCR sequencing were frozen in liquid nitrogen and were later thawed in a 37 degrees C water bath. Purity of sorted or isolated CD4+, CD8+ and CD8+ TEMRA cells was at least 90%. What the research found in general, with its limitations: The TCR sequencing and HLA analysis was acknowledged to have included a relatively small number of individuals.

RNA was extracted with the RNeasy kit and roughly 0.45 to 1 ug was reverse transcribed using random hexamers. TCR beta CDR3 regions were amplified with the immunoSEQ multiplex PCR assay covering 54 Vbeta and 13 Jbeta segments. To correct PCR amplification bias, a synthetic template baseline was used for both primer optimization and computational correction. In the authors' own workflow: Reads were assigned to V, D and J genes according to IMGT and analyzed in immunoSEQ Analyzer, with only productive sequences retained. Clonality was calculated as one minus the Shannon entropy normalized by log2 of the number of productive unique sequences. For each patient and control, public and private clones were evaluated among the 100 most prevalent clones. Clones were defined as Susac-specific if absent from the healthy and MS cohorts, from around 1,100 published viral clones and from other ImmuneACCESS disease sequences. TCRdb cleaned the public reads at Q25 with fastp, built clones with MiXCR and kept in-frame beta chains. Identical CDR3 proteins give one entry, which carries the most common genes and DNA. For this entry, the V and J calls and clone size follow TCRdb and not the study's own pipeline. The sample table contains about 200,000 distinct CDR3 sequences; only one count was recorded for 85% to 95% of them. Together, the top ten hold roughly 0.1% of the sample.

From the cysteine through the phenylalanine, the CDR3 covers 18 amino acids. Only the CDR3 portion is preserved as DNA: 54 bases, with reading frame beginning at the first base. CDR1 SGHTA and CDR2 FQGNSA were looked up in the germline V gene. From V the trimming removes 2 bases and from J it removes 1 base, while the gene matches leave 4 bases of the junction unaccounted for. Concerning this clonotype itself: Its antigen is currently not known. No per-base quality is available; no much larger clone lies one base away.

Sequencing was carried out using CD4+ T cells from PBMCs. The sequence was obtained from a human donor in good health. The rearrangement combines TRBV7-2 with TRBJ2-6; 11 central nucleotides agree with TRBD2. DNA sequence: TGTGCCAGCAGCTTAACTAGCGGGGGATTGTCTGGGGCCAACGTCCTGACTTTC. Translated, this is CASSLTSGGLSGANVLTF.